This T cell receptor (beta chain) derives from a study of siplizumab effects on memory and regulatory T cells. The CDR3 loop spans 20 amino acids. CDR1 SGHNT and CDR2 YYREEE come from the germline V gene (reference sequence). The ends lost 1 base at V and 9 bases at J; junction bases unmatched: 19. Study-level results: The study did not confirm that proliferating Tregs from siplizumab cultures were suppressive. No more than a minor fraction of alloreactive clones could be traced back to unstimulated subsets. Memory cells seemed less diverse than naive T cells, which seemed major alloresponse contributors.

In this sample, this clone turned up a few times. Antigen: not known. Per sample, approximately 100,000 TCR templates were assayed. The protocol was immunoSEQ multiplex PCR, while the TCRdb copy is restricted to in-frame clones and leaves out a portion. The sample consists of about 69,000 clones, 88% of them appearing once. Specimen: Tregs sorted from blood. This sequence originates from a human donor in good health. The chain recombines TRBV5-4 with TRBJ2-4; 13 bases are shared with TRBD2. The CDR3 region is CASSLIGTSGILGGRVIQYF. The CDR3 DNA is TGTGCCAGCAGCTTGATCGGGACTAGCGGGATATTAGGGGGTAGGGTCATTCAGTACTTC.